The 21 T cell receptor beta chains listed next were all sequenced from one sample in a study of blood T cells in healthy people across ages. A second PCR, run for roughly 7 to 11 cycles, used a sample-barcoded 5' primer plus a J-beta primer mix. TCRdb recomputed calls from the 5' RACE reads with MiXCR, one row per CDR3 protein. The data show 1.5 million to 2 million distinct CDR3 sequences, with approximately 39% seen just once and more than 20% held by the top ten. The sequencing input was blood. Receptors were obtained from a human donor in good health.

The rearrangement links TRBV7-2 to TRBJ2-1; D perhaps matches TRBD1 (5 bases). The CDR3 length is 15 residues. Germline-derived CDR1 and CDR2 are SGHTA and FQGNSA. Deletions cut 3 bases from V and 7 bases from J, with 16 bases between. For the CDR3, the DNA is TGTGCCAGCAGCTTCTCAGGGTCGGTGAGGAATGAGCAGTTCTTC. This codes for CASSFSGSVRNEQFF.

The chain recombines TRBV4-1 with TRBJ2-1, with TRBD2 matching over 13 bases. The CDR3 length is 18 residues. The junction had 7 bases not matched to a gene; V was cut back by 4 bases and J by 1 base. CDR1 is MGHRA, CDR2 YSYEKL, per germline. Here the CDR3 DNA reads TGCGCCAGCAGCCCCGGACTAGCGGGGGTTCTGTCCTACAATGAGCAGTTCTTC. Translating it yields CASSPGLAGVLSYNEQFF.

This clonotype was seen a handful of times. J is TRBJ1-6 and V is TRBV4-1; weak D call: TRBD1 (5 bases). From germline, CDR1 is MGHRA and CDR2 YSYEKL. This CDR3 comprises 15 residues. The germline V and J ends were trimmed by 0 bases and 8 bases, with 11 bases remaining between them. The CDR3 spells CASSQEGDLDSPLHF. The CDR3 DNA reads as TGCGCCAGCAGCCAAGAGGGGGACTTAGATTCACCCCTCCACTTT.

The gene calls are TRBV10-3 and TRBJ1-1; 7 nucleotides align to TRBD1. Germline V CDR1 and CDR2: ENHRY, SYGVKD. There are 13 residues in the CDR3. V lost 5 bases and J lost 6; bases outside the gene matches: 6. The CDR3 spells CAISYRGGSEAFF. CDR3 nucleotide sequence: TGTGCCATCAGTTACAGGGGAGGGTCTGAAGCTTTCTTT.

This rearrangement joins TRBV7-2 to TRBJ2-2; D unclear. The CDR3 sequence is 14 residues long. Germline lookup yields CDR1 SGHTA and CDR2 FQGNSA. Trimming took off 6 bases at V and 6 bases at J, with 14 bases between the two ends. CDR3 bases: TGTGCCAGCAGAAGTGAGGAATTCCCCGGGGAGCTGTTTTTT. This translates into CASRSEEFPGELFF. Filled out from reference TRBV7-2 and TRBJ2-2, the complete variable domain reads GAGVSQSPSNKVTEKGKDVELRCDPISGHTALYWYRQSLGQGLEFLIYFQGNSAPDKSGLPSDRFSAERTGGSVSTLTIQRTQQEDSAVYLCASRSEEFPGELFFGEGSRLTVL.

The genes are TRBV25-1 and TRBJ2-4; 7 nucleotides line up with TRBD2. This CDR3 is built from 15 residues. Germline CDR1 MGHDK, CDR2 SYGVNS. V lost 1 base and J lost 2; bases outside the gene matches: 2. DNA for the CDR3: TGTGCCAGCAGTGAATGGGGGGGGTCCAAAAACATTCAGTACTTC. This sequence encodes CASSEWGGSKNIQYF.

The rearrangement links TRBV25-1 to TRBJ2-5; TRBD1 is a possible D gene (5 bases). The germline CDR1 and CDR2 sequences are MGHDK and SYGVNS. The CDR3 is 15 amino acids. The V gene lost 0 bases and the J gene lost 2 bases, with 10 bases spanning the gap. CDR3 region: CASSEYSGIQETQYF. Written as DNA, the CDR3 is TGTGCCAGCAGTGAATACTCAGGGATACAAGAGACCCAGTACTTC.

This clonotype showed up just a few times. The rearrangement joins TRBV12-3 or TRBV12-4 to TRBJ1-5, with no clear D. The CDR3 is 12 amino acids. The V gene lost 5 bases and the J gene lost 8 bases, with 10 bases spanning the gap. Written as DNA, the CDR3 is TGTGCCAGCAGTCAAACCGGCGAGCCCCAGCATTTT. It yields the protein CASSQTGEPQHF.

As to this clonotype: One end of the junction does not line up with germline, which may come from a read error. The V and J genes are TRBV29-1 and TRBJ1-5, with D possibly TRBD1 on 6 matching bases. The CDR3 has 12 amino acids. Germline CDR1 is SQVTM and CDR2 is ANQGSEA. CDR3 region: CSAQGSNQPQHF. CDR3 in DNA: TGCAGCGCACAGGGTAGCAATCAGCCTCAGCATTTT.

CDR3 in amino acids: CASSFPDEVAFF. The CDR3 DNA follows: TGTGCCAGCAGCTTTCCTGATGAGGTAGCTTTCTTT. The V and J genes are TRBV7-9 and TRBJ1-1; D unclear. The CDR3 is 12 amino acids. With 3 bases removed from V and 10 bases from J, the gap between germline ends came to 12 bases. Germline CDR1 SEHNR, CDR2 FQNEAQ (reference sequence).

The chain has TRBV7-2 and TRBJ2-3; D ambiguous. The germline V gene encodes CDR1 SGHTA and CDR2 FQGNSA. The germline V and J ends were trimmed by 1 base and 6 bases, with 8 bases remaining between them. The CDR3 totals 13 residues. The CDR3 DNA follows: TGTGCCAGCAGCTTAGATTACGCGGATACGCAGTATTTT. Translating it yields CASSLDYADTQYF.

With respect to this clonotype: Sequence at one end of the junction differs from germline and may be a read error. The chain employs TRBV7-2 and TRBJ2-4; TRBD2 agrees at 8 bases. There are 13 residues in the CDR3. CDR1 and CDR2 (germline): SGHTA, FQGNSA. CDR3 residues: CAGRIAGRDIQYF. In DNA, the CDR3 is TGTGCCGGCAGAATAGCGGGGCGAGACATTCAGTACTTC.

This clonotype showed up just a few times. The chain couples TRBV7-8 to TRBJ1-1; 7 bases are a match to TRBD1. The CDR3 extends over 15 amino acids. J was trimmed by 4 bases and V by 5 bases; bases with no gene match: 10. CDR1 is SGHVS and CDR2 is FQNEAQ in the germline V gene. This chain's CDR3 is CASSPRQGSGTEAFF. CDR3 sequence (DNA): TGTGCCAGCAGCCCTAGACAGGGATCGGGCACTGAAGCTTTCTTT.

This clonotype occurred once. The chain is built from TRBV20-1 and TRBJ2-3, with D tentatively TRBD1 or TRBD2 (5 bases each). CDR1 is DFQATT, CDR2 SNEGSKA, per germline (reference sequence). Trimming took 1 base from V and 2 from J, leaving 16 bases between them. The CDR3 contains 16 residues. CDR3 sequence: CSARGQFGGITDTQYF. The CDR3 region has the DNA TGCAGTGCTAGAGGACAGTTTGGGGGAATCACAGATACGCAGTATTTT.

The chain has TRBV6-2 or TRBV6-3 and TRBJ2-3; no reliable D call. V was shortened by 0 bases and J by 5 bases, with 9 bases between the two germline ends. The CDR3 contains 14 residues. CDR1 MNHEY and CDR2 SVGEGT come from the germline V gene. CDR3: CASSYSSEEDTQYF. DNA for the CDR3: TGTGCCAGCAGTTACTCTAGTGAGGAAGATACGCAGTATTTT.

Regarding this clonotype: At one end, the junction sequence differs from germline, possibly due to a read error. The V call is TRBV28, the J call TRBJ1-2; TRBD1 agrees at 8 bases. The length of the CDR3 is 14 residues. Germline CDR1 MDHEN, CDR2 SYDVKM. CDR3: CASSLSGQGYAYTF. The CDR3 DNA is TGTGCCAGCAGTTTAAGCGGACAGGGATATGCCTACACCTTC.

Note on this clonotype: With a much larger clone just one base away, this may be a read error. The CDR3 sequence: CSAGTGGHNEQFF. The DNA of the CDR3 is TGCAGCGCCGGGACAGGGGGCCACAATGAGCAGTTCTTC. The chain combines TRBV29-1 with TRBJ2-1; 12 bases align to TRBD1. The CDR3 spans 13 residues. Trimming at V came to 7 bases and at J to 5 bases, leaving 3 bases not matched to a gene. Germline V gene data show CDR1 as SQVTM and CDR2 as ANQGSEA.

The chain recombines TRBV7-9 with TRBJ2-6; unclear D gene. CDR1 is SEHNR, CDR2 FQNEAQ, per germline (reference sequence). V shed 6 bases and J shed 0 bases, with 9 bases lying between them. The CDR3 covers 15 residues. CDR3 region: CASSPLLSGANVLTF. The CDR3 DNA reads TGTGCCAGCAGTCCTCTCCTCTCTGGGGCCAACGTCCTGACTTTC. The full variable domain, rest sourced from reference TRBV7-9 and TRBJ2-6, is DTGVSQNPRHKITKRGQNVTFRCDPISEHNRLYWYRQTLGQGPEFLTYFQNEAQLEKSRLLSDRFSAERPKGSFSTLEIQRTEQGDSAMYLCASSPLLSGANVLTFGAGSRLTVL.

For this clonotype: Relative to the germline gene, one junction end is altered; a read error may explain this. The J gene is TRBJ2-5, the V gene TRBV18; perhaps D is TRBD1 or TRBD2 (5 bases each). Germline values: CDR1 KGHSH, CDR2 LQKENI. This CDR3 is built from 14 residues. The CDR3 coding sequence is TGTGCCAGCTCACCAGAGAGGGGTTTGGAGACCCGGTACTTC. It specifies CASSPERGLETRYF. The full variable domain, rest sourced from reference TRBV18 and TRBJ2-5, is NAGVMQNPRHLVRRRGQEARLRCSPMKGHSHVYWYRQLPEEGLKFMVYLQKENIIDESGMPKERFSAEFPKEGPSILRIQQVVRGDSAAYFCASSPERGLETRYFGPGTRLLVL.

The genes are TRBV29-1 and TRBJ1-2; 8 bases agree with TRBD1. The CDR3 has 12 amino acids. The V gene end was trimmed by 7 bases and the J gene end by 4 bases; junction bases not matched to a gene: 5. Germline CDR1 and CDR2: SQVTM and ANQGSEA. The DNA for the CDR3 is TGCAGCGCGGAAGACAGGGGCTATGGCTACACCTTC. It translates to CSAEDRGYGYTF.

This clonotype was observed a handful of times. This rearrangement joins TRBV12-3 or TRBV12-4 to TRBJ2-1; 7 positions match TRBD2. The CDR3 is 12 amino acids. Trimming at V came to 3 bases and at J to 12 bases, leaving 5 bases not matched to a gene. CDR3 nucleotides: TGTGCCAGCAGTTTTCTAGCGGAAAGGCAGTTCTTC. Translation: CASSFLAERQFF.